This T cell receptor (beta chain) was captured by sequencing in a study of regulatory T cells in long-lasting Graves disease. For the study at large: Antithyroid drugs had been taken by newly diagnosed Graves' patients for under 3 months. Study observations and caveats: Favored gene segments in persistent disease were TRBV28, TRBJ1-2 and TRBJ2-5.

Researchers made TCR beta libraries by using iRepertoire HTBI primers and running Arm-PCR on CDR3 regions. TCRdb itself ran the multiplex PCR reads through MiXCR, one entry per CDR3 protein. The sample lists about 620,000 distinct CDR3 sequences; roughly 16% were seen once. Time point reported: newly diagnosed GD, antithyroid drugs for less than 3 months. TCR sequences were obtained from RNA taken from PBMCs. This clonotype was detected a few times. What it binds is not known. Germline CDR1 is DFQATT and CDR2 is SNEGSKA (reference sequence). The trim removed 2 bases at V and 1 base at J, leaving 11 bases unmatched. The CDR3 is made up of 16 amino acids. These same records also appear under a second study, on T cells in Graves' hyperthyroidism and ophthalmopathy. That work states: Not enrolled were patients with uncontrolled infection, other autoimmune disease, pregnancy or lactation.

The chain combines TRBV20-1 with TRBJ2-7; 7 bases are a match to TRBD2. The clonotype was recovered from a woman younger than 45 with Graves disease. The sequenced sample was peripheral blood mononuclear cells (PBMCs), obtained at new diagnosis, from a patient treated with antithyroid drugs. The CDR3 is CSARSGVGRASYEQYF. The DNA of the CDR3 is TGCAGTGCTAGATCGGGGGTTGGGAGGGCGTCCTACGAGCAGTACTTC.